A few counts support the clone carrying this TCR beta chain. This CDR3 is 15 amino acids long. V gave up 0 bases and J gave up 0 bases, with 12 bases separating them. Germline V gives CDR1 DFQATT, CDR2 SNEGSKA (reference sequence). This sample was taken from a study of T cell repertoires in cytomegalovirus infection. TCRdb re-called the reads with MiXCR, one entry per CDR3 protein. Of approximately 170,000 distinct CDR3 sequences listed, 17% are singletons. The chain employs TRBV20-1 and TRBJ2-7; no reliable D call. The TCR originated in a human donor in good health (CMV status not recorded). Some clones in this sample may be carry-over from other donors' samples. Sequencing was carried out using CD8+ T cells from PBMCs. As DNA, the CDR3 is TGCAGTGCTAGAGATGTAGGGCAGGACTCCTACGAGCAGTACTTC. This gives the protein CSARDVGQDSYEQYF.